This TCR beta chain was documented in a study of T cells in Graves' hyperthyroidism and ophthalmopathy. Study information: Peripheral blood was drawn at first diagnosis, prior to all treatment.

Study-wide results and caveats: A model built on 13 V-J features separated ophthalmopathy from stable hyperthyroidism.

It was around 10 ml of fresh peripheral blood that supplied the PBMCs. This clonotype occurred a few times. Antigen unknown. RNA transcripts yielded amplified TCR beta CDR3 regions. The TCR CDR3 was amplified in a first-round RT-PCR using the HTBI primer set. TCRdb re-analysed the multiplex PCR reads in MiXCR, keeping a single row per CDR3 protein. Counted here are 600,000 to 850,000 distinct CDR3 sequences, 18% occurring once; the ten biggest clones make up over 15%. The sequencing input was blood. The sequence was obtained from a woman aged 50 to 60 with Graves' hyperthyroidism that later progressed to Graves' ophthalmopathy.

CDR3: CASSEAPGDNEQFF. DNA for the CDR3: TGTGCCAGCAGTGAAGCGCCGGGGGACAATGAGCAGTTCTTC. The chain recombines TRBV2 with TRBJ2-1, with D perhaps TRBD2 (6 bases). Between the trimmed V and J ends, which lost 0 bases and 5 bases, there was a span of 8 bases. The CDR3 has 14 residues. Germline-derived CDR1 and CDR2 are SNHLY and FYNNEI.